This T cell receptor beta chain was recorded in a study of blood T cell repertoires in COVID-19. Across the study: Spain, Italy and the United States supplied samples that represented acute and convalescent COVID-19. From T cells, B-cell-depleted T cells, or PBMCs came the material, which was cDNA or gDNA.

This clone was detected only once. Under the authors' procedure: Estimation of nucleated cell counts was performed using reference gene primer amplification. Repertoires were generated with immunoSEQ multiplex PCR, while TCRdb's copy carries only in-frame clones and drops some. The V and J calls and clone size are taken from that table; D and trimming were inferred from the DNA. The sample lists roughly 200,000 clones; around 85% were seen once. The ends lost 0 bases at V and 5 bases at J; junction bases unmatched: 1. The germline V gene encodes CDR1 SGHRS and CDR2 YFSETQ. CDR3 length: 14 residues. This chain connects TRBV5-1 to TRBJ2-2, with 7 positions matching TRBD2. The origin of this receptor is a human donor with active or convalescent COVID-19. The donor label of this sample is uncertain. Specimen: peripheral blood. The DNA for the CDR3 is TGCGCCAGCAGCTTGGGCGGGGGAACCGGGGAGCTGTTTTTT. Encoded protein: CASSLGGGTGELFF.